In its sample, the clone carrying this T cell receptor (beta chain) was seen a few times. Its target is not known. This sample was included in a study of T cells in Graves' hyperthyroidism and ophthalmopathy. Thyroid ultrasound, orbital computed tomography, clinical symptoms, and serum thyroxine and TRAb underpinned diagnoses. Notes on the study in general: Through a model of 13 V-J features, ophthalmopathy was separated from stable hyperthyroidism. In the blood, most expanded thyroid clonotypes above 0.001 appeared as well.

The V end lost 5 bases, the J end lost 3 bases, and 15 bases lay between the germline ends. The CDR3 sequence is 15 residues long. Germline CDR1 SGHNT, CDR2 YYREEE (reference sequence). TCR beta CDR3 regions were amplified from RNA. Initially, a first-round RT-PCR of the TCR CDR3 employed the HTBI primer set. TCRdb reanalysed the multiplex PCR reads using MiXCR and keeps one entry per CDR3 protein. The sample shows 370,000 or so distinct CDR3 sequences, roughly 14% of them seen only once. The genes are TRBV5-4 and TRBJ2-1, with D maybe TRBD2 (6 bases). The receptor's source is a woman under 30 with Graves' hyperthyroidism that later progressed to Graves' ophthalmopathy. The specimen sequenced was blood. The CDR3 sequence: CASRSGSSFYNEQFF. The CDR3 region has the DNA TGTGCCAGCAGGTCCGGGAGTAGCTTCTACAATGAGCAGTTCTTC.